The 27 T cell receptor beta chains reported below all come from one sample, sequenced in a study of blood T cell repertoires in COVID-19. Clones were sequenced by immunoSEQ multiplex PCR, and TCRdb holds only the in-frame ones, with some missing. This repertoire shows under 300,000 clones, around 86% found once; its top ten account for roughly 2.3%. The sample was peripheral blood. These receptors were collected from a man aged 30 to 45 who had recovered from COVID-19.

This rearrangement joins TRBV5-4 to TRBJ1-2, with 8 positions matching TRBD1. The CDR3 sequence is 16 residues long. V shed 4 bases, J shed 4 bases, and the junction held 12 bases outside the gene matches. The germline CDR1 and CDR2 sequences are SGHNT and YYREEE (reference sequence). The CDR3 coding sequence is TGTGCCAGCAGCCCAGCAATACGGGACAGGACCTATGGCTACACCTTC. It codes for CASSPAIRDRTYGYTF.

The chain recombines TRBV24-1 with TRBJ2-3, with TRBD1 matching 10 bases. CDR1 and CDR2 from the germline V gene are KGHDR and SFDVKD. CDR3 length equals 13 residues. The ends lost 9 bases at V and 5 bases at J; junction bases unmatched: 4. The CDR3 loop is CATGTGAIDTQYF. The CDR3 nucleotides read TGTGCCACCGGGACAGGGGCTATAGATACGCAGTATTTT.

The chain links TRBV2 to TRBJ2-7; the D gene is possibly TRBD1 (6 bases). Germline loops: CDR1 SNHLY, CDR2 FYNNEI. This CDR3 spans 14 amino acids. V was cut by 4 bases and J by 5 bases, with 15 bases left in between. The CDR3 is CASSGIRGRDEQYF. In DNA form, the CDR3 reads TGTGCCAGCAGTGGGATCAGGGGAAGGGACGAGCAGTACTTC.

The rearrangement links TRBV20-1 to TRBJ2-7; tentatively, D is TRBD2 (5 bases). The CDR3 sequence is 10 residues long. Trimming removed 6 bases from V and 3 bases from J, with 6 bases in between. Germline lookup yields CDR1 DFQATT and CDR2 SNEGSKA (reference sequence). The CDR3 nucleotides are TGCAGTGCCCGGGACTACGAGCAGTACTTC. This codes for CSARDYEQYF.

This chain joins TRBV7-2 and TRBJ1-2; TRBD1 agrees at 7 bases. With 4 bases clipped from V and 3 bases from J, the junction kept 17 bases outside the gene matches. The CDR3 is 18 residues long. CDR1 is SGHTA and CDR2 is FQGNSA in the germline V gene. The CDR3, as DNA: TGTGCCAGCAGCTCTGGAACAGGGGATGCAATGAGTTACTATGGCTACACCTTC. Translated, it gives CASSSGTGDAMSYYGYTF.

This clone has a handful of counts. This sequence joins TRBV19 and TRBJ1-5; 7 bases match TRBD1. Germline V gene data show CDR1 as LNHDA and CDR2 as SQIVND (reference sequence). The CDR3 is made up of 17 amino acids. The V segment lost 5 bases and the J segment 4 bases; nucleotides outside the gene matches: 14. This CDR3 is CASSQGQILSINQPQHF. The CDR3, as DNA: TGTGCCAGTAGTCAGGGACAGATTCTTTCAATTAATCAGCCCCAGCATTTT.

The CDR3 protein is CAISNGTDSYNEQFF. The CDR3 DNA sequence: TGTGCCATCAGTAATGGGACTGACTCCTACAATGAGCAGTTCTTC. The chain is built from TRBV10-3 and TRBJ2-1; a possible D gene is TRBD2 (6 bases). The germline gives CDR1 ENHRY, CDR2 SYGVKD. This CDR3 has 15 residues. V was trimmed by 5 bases and J by 0 bases, leaving 11 bases between them.

J is TRBJ2-1 and V is TRBV7-2, with 8 bases fitting TRBD2. Germline CDR1 and CDR2: SGHTA and FQGNSA. The V gene end was trimmed by 1 base and the J gene end by 7 bases; junction bases not matched to a gene: 6. The CDR3 runs 15 residues. CDR3 bases: TGTGCCAGCAGCTTAGACCGGGGGGGCAGAAATGAGCAGTTCTTC. Its translation is CASSLDRGGRNEQFF.

This clone was counted a single time. CDR3 sequence (DNA): TGTGCTAGTGGTTGGGGCGCCGGGCTCTCTGGGGCCAACGTCCTGACTTTC. Encoded protein: CASGWGAGLSGANVLTF. The rearrangement uses TRBV12-5 and TRBJ2-6; D may be TRBD1 (5 bases). The germline V gene encodes CDR1 LGHNT and CDR2 FRNRAP. The CDR3 is 17 residues long. Trimming took 4 bases from V and 0 from J, leaving 13 bases between them.

The genes are TRBV4-2 and TRBJ2-1; 7 nucleotides line up with TRBD2. CDR1 is LGHNA and CDR2 is YNFKEQ in the germline V gene. The ends lost 3 bases at V and 4 bases at J; junction bases unmatched: 9. The CDR3 extends over 16 amino acids. This CDR3 is CASSQRGTLQYNEQFF. Here the CDR3 DNA reads TGTGCCAGCAGCCAGCGGGGGACCTTACAGTACAATGAGCAGTTCTTC.

J is TRBJ2-5 and V is TRBV6-6; D unclear. V lost 2 bases and J lost 4, with 8 bases in between. The CDR3 has 13 residues. Germline CDR1 and CDR2: MNHNY and SVGAGI (reference sequence). The CDR3 reads CASSYGQRETQYF. DNA for the CDR3: TGTGCCAGCAGTTACGGGCAGAGAGAGACCCAGTACTTC.

V gene TRBV5-1 combines with J gene TRBJ1-6, with 7 bases that match TRBD1. Trimming took 4 bases from V and 9 from J; bases not matched to a gene: 10. Germline V gene data show CDR1 as SGHRS and CDR2 as YFSETQ. The CDR3 loop spans 15 amino acids. The CDR3 reads CASSREGTELSPLHF. The CDR3 DNA follows: TGCGCCAGCAGCCGGGAGGGGACAGAACTTTCACCCCTCCACTTT.

Concerning this clone: A read error may account for a junction end that differs from germline. The chain carries TRBV7-2 and TRBJ2-4, with 9 bases fitting TRBD2. CDR1 SGHTA and CDR2 FQGNSA come from the germline V gene. This CDR3 is 14 amino acids long. The CDR3 DNA is TGTGCCAGCAGGTTAGGGACTAGCTGGAGCATTCAGTACTTC. This gives the protein CASRLGTSWSIQYF.

The chain is built from TRBV7-9 and TRBJ2-7; perhaps TRBD1 as D (5 bases). Germline CDR1 reads SEHNR; CDR2 reads FQNEAQ (reference sequence). The germline V and J ends were trimmed by 4 bases and 1 base, with 8 bases remaining between them. This CDR3 has 13 residues. Written as DNA, the CDR3 is TGTGCCAGCAGCTCTCAGGGATCCTACGAGCAGTACTTC. This codes for CASSSQGSYEQYF.

This chain links TRBV19 with TRBJ2-1, with 9 positions matching TRBD2. Germline loops: CDR1 LNHDA, CDR2 SQIVND (reference sequence). Trimming at V came to 1 base and at J to 6 bases, leaving 1 base not matched to a gene. The CDR3 totals 14 residues. The CDR3 here is CASSIGGGANEQFF. The CDR3 region has the DNA TGTGCCAGTAGTATAGGCGGGGGGGCCAATGAGCAGTTCTTC.

The chain employs TRBV19 and TRBJ1-4, with 10 bases fitting TRBD1. The V segment lost 10 bases and the J segment 0 bases; nucleotides outside the gene matches: 5. The CDR3 runs 15 residues. The germline CDR1 and CDR2 sequences are LNHDA and SQIVND (reference sequence). This CDR3 reads CATQGTGATNEKLFF. CDR3 DNA sequence: TGTGCCACTCAGGGGACAGGGGCAACTAATGAAAAACTGTTTTTT.

This clone was counted a single time. This chain links TRBV5-6 with TRBJ2-6, with 10 bases matching TRBD2. Looked up from germline, CDR1 is SGHDT and CDR2 is YYEEEE. The CDR3 is made up of 19 amino acids. V lost 4 bases, J lost 0 bases, and 10 bases stayed unmatched. The CDR3 bases are TGTGCCAGCAGCCCTCCCGGGACTAGCGTATCCTCTGGGGCCAACGTCCTGACTTTC. Its protein is CASSPPGTSVSSGANVLTF.

The chain is built from TRBV12-3 or TRBV12-4 and TRBJ2-7; D uncertain. With 4 bases removed from V and 3 bases from J, the gap between germline ends came to 4 bases. This CDR3 has 11 amino acids. CDR3 region: CASSSFYEQYF. Written as DNA, the CDR3 is TGTGCCAGCAGTTCCTTCTACGAGCAGTACTTC.

This chain uses TRBV5-3 with TRBJ2-7; 7 bases fit TRBD2. TRBV5-3 is recorded as an ORF, its role being uncertain. This CDR3 spans 16 amino acids. J was trimmed by 0 bases and V by 2 bases; bases with no gene match: 8. This CDR3 reads CARSFPTSLSSYEQYF. The CDR3 nucleotides are TGTGCCAGAAGCTTCCCGACTAGCCTTAGCTCCTACGAGCAGTACTTC.

The chain has TRBV4-2 and TRBJ1-2; 8 bases match TRBD1. The germline V gene encodes CDR1 LGHNA and CDR2 YNFKEQ. V dropped 1 base and J dropped 4; count of bases not matched to a gene: 11. This CDR3 comprises 17 residues. The CDR3 reads CASSQATGTGVLYGYTF. The DNA of the CDR3 is TGTGCCAGCAGCCAAGCAACCGGGACAGGAGTCCTCTATGGCTACACCTTC.

This chain connects TRBV2 to TRBJ2-7; TRBD1 matches 8 bases. Trimming took 11 bases from V and 1 from J; bases not matched to a gene: 7. This CDR3 is 13 amino acids long. Per germline, CDR1 SNHLY and CDR2 FYNNEI. CDR3 bases: TGTGCCGGAAGACAGGGGAGGTCCTACGAGCAGTACTTC. Its protein is CAGRQGRSYEQYF.

The CDR3: CASSAGGRTDTQYF. The CDR3 DNA reads as TGTGCCAGCAGTGCCGGGGGGCGCACAGATACGCAGTATTTT. This rearrangement joins TRBV2 to TRBJ2-3; D is perhaps TRBD2 (7 bases). CDR3 length: 14 amino acids. Trimming shortened V by 4 bases and J by 1 base, and 9 bases separated the two germline ends. Germline V gene sequence: CDR1 SNHLY, CDR2 FYNNEI.

This clone was found once. This chain links TRBV19 with TRBJ2-4, with D perhaps matching TRBD1 (5 bases). The CDR3 spans 18 residues. Germline lookup yields CDR1 LNHDA and CDR2 SQIVND (reference sequence). Trimming shortened V by 3 bases and J by 0 bases, and 18 bases separated the two germline ends. The DNA for the CDR3 is TGTGCCAGTAGTATGCCGCCTAGGGGTTTGCTAGCCAAAAACATTCAGTACTTC. It translates to CASSMPPRGLLAKNIQYF.

The chain is built from TRBV4-3 and TRBJ2-1, with TRBD1 as a possible D gene (5 bases). This CDR3 contains 16 residues. Between the trimmed V and J ends, which lost 0 bases and 4 bases, there was a span of 13 bases. CDR1 is LGHNA, CDR2 YSLEER, per germline. In nucleotides, the CDR3 is TGCGCCAGCAGCCAAGATGGAAAGCAGGGTTACAATGAGCAGTTCTTC. Its translation is CASSQDGKQGYNEQFF.

The chain uses TRBV10-3 and TRBJ2-1, with 13 bases that match TRBD2. This CDR3 region has 16 residues. Trimming took 5 bases from V and 7 from J; bases not matched to a gene: 8. Germline lookup yields CDR1 ENHRY and CDR2 SYGVKD. As DNA, the CDR3 is TGTGCCATCAGTTCTACTAGCGGGGGGGCCATGAATGAGCAGTTCTTC. As protein: CAISSTSGGAMNEQFF.

J is TRBJ1-4 and V is TRBV25-1; a weak D match, TRBD1 (6 bases). Germline CDR1 reads MGHDK; CDR2 reads SYGVNS. This CDR3 has 15 amino acids. Trimming shortened V by 4 bases and J by 11 bases, and 20 bases separated the two germline ends. The CDR3 here is CASSGGTKEGYKLFF. CDR3 DNA sequence: TGTGCCAGCAGTGGAGGGACAAAGGAAGGGTACAAACTGTTTTTT.

The chain has TRBV27 and TRBJ1-6; D is unclear. Germline V lookup: CDR1 MNHEY, CDR2 SMNVEV (reference sequence). V was trimmed by 0 bases and J by 11 bases, leaving 11 bases between them. The CDR3 is 14 amino acids. This CDR3 reads CASSLSSAIPPLHF. The CDR3 bases are TGTGCCAGCAGTTTATCTTCAGCGATCCCACCCCTCCACTTT.